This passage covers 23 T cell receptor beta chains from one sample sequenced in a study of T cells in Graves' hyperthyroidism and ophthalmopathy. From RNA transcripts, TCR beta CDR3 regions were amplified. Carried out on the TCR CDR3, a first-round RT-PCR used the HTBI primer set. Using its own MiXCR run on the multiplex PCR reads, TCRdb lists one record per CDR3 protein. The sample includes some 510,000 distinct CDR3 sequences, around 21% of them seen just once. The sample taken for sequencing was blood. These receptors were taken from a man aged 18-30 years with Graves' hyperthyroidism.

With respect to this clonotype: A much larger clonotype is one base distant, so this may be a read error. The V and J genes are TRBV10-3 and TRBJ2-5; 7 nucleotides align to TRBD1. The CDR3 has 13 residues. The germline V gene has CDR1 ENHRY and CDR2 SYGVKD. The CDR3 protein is CAITPSQGETRYF. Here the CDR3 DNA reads TGTGCCATCACCCCGAGCCAGGGGGAGACCCGGTACTTC.

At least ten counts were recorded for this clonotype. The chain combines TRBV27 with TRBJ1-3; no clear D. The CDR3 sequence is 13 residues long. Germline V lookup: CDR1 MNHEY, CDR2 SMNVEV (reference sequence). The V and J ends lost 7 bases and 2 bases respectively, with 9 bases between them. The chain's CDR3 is CASTSWPGNTIYF. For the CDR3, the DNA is TGTGCCAGCACCTCGTGGCCTGGAAACACCATATATTTT.

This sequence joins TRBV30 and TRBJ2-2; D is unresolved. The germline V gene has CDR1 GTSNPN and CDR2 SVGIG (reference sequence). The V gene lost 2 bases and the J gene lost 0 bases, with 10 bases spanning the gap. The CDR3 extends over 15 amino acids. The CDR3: CAWSLQDPNTGELFF. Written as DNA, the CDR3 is TGTGCCTGGAGTCTGCAGGACCCGAACACCGGGGAGCTGTTTTTT.

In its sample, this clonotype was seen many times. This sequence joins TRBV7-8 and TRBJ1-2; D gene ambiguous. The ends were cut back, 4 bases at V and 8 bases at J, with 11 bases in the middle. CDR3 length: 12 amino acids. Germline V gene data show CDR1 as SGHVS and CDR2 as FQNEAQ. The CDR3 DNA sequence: TGTGCCAGCAGCTGGTTAGACGGCGGCTACACCTTC. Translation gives CASSWLDGGYTF. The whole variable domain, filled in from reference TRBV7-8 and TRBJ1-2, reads GAGVSQSPRYKVAKRGQDVALRCDPISGHVSLFWYQQALGQGPEFLTYFQNEAQLDKSGLPSDRFFAERPEGSVSTLKIQRTQQEDSAVYLCASSWLDGGYTFGSGTRLTVV.

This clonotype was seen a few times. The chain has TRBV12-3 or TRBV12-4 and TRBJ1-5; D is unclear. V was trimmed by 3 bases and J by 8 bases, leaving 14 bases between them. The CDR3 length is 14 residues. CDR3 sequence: CASSFEWLREPQHF. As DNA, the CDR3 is TGTGCCAGCAGTTTTGAGTGGCTCCGGGAGCCCCAGCATTTT.

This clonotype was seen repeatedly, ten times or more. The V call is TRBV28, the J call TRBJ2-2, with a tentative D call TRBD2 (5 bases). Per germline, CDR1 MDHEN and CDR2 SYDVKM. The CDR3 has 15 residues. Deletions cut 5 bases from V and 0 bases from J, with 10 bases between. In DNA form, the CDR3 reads TGTGCCAGCAGTGGACTGACTCCGAACACCGGGGAGCTGTTTTTT. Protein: CASSGLTPNTGELFF.

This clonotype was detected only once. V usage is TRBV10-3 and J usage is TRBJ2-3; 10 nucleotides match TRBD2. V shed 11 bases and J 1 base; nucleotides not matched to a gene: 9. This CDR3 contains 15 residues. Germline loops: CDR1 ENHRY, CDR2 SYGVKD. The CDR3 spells CAARPLAGGTDTQYF. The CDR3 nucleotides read TGTGCCGCCAGACCCCTAGCGGGGGGCACAGATACGCAGTATTTT.

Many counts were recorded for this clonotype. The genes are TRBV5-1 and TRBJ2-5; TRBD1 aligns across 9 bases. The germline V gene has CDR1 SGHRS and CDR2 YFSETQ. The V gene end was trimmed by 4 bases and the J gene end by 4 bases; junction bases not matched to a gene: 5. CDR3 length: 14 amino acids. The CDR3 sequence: CASSTDRGTETQYF. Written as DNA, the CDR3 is TGCGCCAGCAGCACAGACAGGGGGACAGAGACCCAGTACTTC. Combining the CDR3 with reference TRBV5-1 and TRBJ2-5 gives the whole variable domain KAGVTQTPRYLIKTRGQQVTLSCSPISGHRSVSWYQQTPGQGLQFLFEYFSETQRNKGNFPGRFSGRQFSNSRSEMNVSTLELGDSALYLCASSTDRGTETQYFGPGTRLLVL.

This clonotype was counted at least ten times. CDR3: CASSPTPMGETQYF. DNA of the CDR3: TGTGCCAGCAGTCCGACCCCGATGGGGGAGACCCAGTACTTC. This chain links TRBV6-5 with TRBJ2-5; unclear D gene. CDR3 length: 14 amino acids. Germline CDR1 reads MNHEY; CDR2 reads SVGAGI. V was trimmed by 5 bases and J by 5 bases, leaving 15 bases between them.

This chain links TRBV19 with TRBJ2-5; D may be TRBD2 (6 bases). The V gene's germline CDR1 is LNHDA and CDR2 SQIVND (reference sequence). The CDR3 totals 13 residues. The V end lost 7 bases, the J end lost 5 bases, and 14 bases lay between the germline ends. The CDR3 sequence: CASIGTGDETQYF. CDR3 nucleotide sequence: TGTGCCAGTATAGGGACGGGAGACGAGACCCAGTACTTC. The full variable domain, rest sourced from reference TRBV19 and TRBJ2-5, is DGGITQSPKYLFRKEGQNVTLSCEQNLNHDAMYWYRQDPGQGLRLIYYSQIVNDFQKGDIAEGYSVSREKKESFPLTVTSAQKNPTAFYLCASIGTGDETQYFGPGTRLLVL.

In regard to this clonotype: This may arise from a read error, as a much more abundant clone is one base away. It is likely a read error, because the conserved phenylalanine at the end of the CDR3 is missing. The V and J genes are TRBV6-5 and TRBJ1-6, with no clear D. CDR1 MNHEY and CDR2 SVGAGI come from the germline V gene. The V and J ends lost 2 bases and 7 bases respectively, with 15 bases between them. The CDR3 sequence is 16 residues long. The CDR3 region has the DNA TGTGCCAGCAGTTACGATTCGTCCCGAGCCAATTCACCCCTCCACGTT. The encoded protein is CASSYDSSRANSPLHV.

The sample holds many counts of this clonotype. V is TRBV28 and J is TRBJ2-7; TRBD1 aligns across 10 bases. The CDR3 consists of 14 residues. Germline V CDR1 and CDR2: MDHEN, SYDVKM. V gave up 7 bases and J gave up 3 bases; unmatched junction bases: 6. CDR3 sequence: CASTGTGDVYEQYF. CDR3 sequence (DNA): TGTGCCAGCACCGGGACAGGGGATGTCTACGAGCAGTACTTC.

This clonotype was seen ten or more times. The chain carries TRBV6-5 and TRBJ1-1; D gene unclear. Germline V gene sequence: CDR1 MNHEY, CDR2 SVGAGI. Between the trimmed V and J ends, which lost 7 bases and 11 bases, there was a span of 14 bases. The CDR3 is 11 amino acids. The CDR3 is CASIGVIGAFF. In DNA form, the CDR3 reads TGTGCCAGCATCGGCGTGATCGGGGCTTTCTTT.

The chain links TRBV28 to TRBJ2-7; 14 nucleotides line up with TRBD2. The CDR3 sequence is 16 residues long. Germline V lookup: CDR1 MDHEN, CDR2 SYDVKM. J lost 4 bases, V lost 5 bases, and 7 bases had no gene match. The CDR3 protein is CASSAIGTSGRYEQYF. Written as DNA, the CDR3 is TGTGCCAGCAGTGCTATTGGGACTAGCGGGAGATACGAGCAGTACTTC.

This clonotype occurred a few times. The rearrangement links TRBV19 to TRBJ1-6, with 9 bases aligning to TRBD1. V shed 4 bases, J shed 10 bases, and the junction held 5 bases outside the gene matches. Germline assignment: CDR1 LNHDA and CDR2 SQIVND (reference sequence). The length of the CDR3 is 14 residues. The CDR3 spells CASSTGQGYSPLHF. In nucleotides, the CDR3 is TGTGCCAGTAGTACGGGACAGGGCTACTCACCCCTCCACTTT.

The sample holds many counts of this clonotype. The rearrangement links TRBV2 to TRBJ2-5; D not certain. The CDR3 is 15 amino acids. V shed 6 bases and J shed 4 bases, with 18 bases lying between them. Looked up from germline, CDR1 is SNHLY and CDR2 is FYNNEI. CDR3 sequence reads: CASRQQEAARETQYF. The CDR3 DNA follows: TGTGCCAGCAGGCAGCAAGAGGCCGCACGAGAGACCCAGTACTTC.

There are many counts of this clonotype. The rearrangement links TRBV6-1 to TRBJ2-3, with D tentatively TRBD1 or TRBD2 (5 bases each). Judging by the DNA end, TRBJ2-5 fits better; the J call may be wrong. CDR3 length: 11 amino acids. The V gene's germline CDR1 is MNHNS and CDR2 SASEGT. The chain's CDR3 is CASSEGDTQYF. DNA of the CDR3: TGTGCCAGCAGTGAAGGGGACACCCAGTACTTC.

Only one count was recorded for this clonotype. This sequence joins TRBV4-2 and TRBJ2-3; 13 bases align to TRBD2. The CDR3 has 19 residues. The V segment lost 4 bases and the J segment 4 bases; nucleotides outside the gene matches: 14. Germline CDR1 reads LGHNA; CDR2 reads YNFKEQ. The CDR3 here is CASSRTIDTSGRESDTQYF. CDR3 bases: TGTGCCAGCAGCCGCACTATCGATACTAGCGGGAGGGAATCAGATACGCAGTATTTT.

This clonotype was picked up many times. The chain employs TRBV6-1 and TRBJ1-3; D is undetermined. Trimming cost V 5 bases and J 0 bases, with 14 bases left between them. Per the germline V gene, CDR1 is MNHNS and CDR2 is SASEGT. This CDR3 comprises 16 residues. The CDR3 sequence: CASSRPQKSSGNTIYF. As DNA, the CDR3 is TGTGCCAGCAGTAGGCCCCAGAAGAGCTCTGGAAACACCATATATTTT.

CDR3 nucleotide sequence: TGTGCCAGCAGTCCTACCCAGGGGAGTTCGTACTTC. Its protein product is CASSPTQGSSYF. The chain is built from TRBV12-3 or TRBV12-4 and TRBJ2-7, with D perhaps matching TRBD1 (6 bases). V lost 5 bases and J 12 bases, leaving 17 bases between the germline ends. The length of the CDR3 is 12 residues.

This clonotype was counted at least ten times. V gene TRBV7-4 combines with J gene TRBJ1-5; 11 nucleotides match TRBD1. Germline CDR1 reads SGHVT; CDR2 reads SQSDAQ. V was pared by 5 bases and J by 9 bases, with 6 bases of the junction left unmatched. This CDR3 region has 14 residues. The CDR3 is CASSHGQGAGPQHF. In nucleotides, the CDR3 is TGTGCCAGCAGCCACGGACAGGGGGCTGGGCCCCAGCATTTT.

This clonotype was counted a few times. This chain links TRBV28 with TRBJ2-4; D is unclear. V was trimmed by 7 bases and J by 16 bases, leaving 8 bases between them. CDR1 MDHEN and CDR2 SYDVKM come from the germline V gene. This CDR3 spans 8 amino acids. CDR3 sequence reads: CASNLGYF. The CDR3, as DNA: TGTGCCAGCAACCTGGGATACTTC.

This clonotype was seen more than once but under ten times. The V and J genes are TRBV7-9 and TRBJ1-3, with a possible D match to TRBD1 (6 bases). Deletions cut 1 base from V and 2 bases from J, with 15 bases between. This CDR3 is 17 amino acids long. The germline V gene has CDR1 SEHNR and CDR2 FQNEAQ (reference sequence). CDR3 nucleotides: TGTGCCAGCAGCTTAGGAATACTAGGGGGAACTGGAAACACCATATATTTT. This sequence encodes CASSLGILGGTGNTIYF. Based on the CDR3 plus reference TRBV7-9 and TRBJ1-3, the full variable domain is DTGVSQNPRHKITKRGQNVTFRCDPISEHNRLYWYRQTLGQGPEFLTYFQNEAQLEKSRLLSDRFSAERPKGSFSTLEIQRTEQGDSAMYLCASSLGILGGTGNTIYFGEGSWLTVV.